Detailed here is one T cell receptor (beta chain). As originally analysed: Amplification with reference gene primers provided the estimates of nucleated cell counts. Sequencing was performed with immunoSEQ multiplex PCR; in TCRdb, only in-frame clones are kept and a portion is missing. That table gives V, J and clone size, and the DNA gave D and trimming. The sample carries around 150,000 clones, under 90% recorded once. V lost 7 bases and J lost 2, with 21 bases in between. The CDR3 has 16 amino acids. Germline CDR1 MNHNY, CDR2 SVGAGI (reference sequence). These data are taken from a study of blood T cell repertoires in COVID-19. Background on the study: Italy, Spain and the United States were the sources of the convalescent and acute COVID-19 samples. Sample material is recorded as cDNA or gDNA derived from T cells, B-cell-depleted T cells, or PBMCs.

The chain couples TRBV6-6 to TRBJ2-7; D might be TRBD1 (6 bases). The sample comprised peripheral blood. The TCR originated in an elderly woman with acute or convalescent COVID-19. This chain's CDR3 is CASILNQGRKTYEQYF. In nucleotides, the CDR3 is TGTGCCAGCATTCTTAACCAGGGGCGTAAGACCTACGAGCAGTACTTC.